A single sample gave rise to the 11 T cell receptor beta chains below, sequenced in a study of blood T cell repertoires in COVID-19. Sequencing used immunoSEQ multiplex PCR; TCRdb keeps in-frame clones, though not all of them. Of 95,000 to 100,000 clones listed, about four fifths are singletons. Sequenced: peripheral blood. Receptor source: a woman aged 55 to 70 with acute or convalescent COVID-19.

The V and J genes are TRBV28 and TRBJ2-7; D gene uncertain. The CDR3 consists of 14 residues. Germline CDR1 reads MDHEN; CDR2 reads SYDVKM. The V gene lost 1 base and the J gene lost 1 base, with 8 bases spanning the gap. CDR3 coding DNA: TGTGCCAGCAGTTTATTTGGCCTGTCCTACGAGCAGTACTTC. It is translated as CASSLFGLSYEQYF.

CDR3 nucleotides: TGCGCCAGCAGCCCGAGGGACAGGGGCTCTGGAAACACCATATATTTT. Encoded protein: CASSPRDRGSGNTIYF. This chain connects TRBV5-1 to TRBJ1-3, with 10 bases aligning to TRBD1. The V gene end was trimmed by 4 bases and the J gene end by 0 bases; junction bases not matched to a gene: 4. Germline values: CDR1 SGHRS, CDR2 YFSETQ. This CDR3 has 16 residues.

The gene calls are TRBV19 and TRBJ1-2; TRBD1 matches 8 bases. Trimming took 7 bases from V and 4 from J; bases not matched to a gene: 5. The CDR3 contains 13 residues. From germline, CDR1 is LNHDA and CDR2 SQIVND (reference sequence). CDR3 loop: CASTKGQVYGYTF. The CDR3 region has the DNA TGTGCCAGTACCAAGGGACAGGTCTATGGCTACACCTTC.

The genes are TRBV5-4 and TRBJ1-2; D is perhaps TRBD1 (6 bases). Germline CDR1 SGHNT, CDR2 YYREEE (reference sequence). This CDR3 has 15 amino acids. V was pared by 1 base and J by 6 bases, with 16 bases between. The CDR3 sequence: CASSLLGGGKNGYTF. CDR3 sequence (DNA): TGTGCCAGCAGCTTGTTGGGAGGGGGGAAGAATGGCTACACCTTC.

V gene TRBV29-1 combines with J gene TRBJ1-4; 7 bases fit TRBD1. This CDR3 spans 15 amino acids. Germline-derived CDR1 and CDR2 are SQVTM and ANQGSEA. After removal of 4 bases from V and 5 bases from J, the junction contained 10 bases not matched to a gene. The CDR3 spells CSVGTAGQPNEKLFF. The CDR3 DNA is TGCAGCGTTGGCACTGCGGGACAGCCGAATGAAAAACTGTTTTTT.

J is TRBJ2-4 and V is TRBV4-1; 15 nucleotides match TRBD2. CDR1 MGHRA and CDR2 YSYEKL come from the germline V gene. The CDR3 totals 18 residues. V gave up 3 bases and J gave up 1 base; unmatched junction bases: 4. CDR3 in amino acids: CASSQGLAGGFAKNIQYF. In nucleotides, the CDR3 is TGCGCCAGCAGCCAGGGACTAGCGGGGGGTTTCGCCAAAAACATTCAGTACTTC.

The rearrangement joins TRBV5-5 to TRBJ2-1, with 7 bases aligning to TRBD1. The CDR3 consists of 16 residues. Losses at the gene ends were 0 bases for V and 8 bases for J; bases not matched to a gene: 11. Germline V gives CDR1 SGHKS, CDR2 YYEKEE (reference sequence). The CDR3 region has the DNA TGTGCCAGCAGCTTGGACCTCTCAGGGGGTGGCTATGAGCAGTTCTTC. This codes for CASSLDLSGGGYEQFF. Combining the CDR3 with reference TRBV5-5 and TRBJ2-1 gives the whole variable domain DAGVTQSPTHLIKTRGQQVTLRCSPISGHKSVSWYQQVLGQGPQFIFQYYEKEERGRGNFPDRFSARQFPNYSSELNVNALLLGDSALYLCASSLDLSGGGYEQFFGPGTRLTVL.

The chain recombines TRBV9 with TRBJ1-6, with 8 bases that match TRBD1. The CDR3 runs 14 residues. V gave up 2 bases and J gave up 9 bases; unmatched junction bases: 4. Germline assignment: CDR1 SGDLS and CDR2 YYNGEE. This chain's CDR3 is CASSVGQGPSPLHF. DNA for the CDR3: TGTGCCAGCAGCGTTGGACAGGGTCCTTCACCCCTCCACTTT. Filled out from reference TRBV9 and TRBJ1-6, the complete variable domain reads DSGVTQTPKHLITATGQRVTLRCSPRSGDLSVYWYQQSLDQGLQFLIQYYNGEERAKGNILERFSAQQFPDLHSELNLSSLELGDSALYFCASSVGQGPSPLHFGNGTRLTVT.

CDR3 nucleotides: TGTGCCAGCAGTGACCCCCCCGGCGCAGGGGGCCGCCCGGTCCACTTT. Translating it yields CASSDPPGAGGRPVHF. This chain links TRBV6-1 with TRBJ1-6; TRBD1 aligns across 8 bases. CDR1 is MNHNS and CDR2 is SASEGT in the germline V gene. This CDR3 contains 16 residues. Trimming cost V 3 bases and J 17 bases; bases outside gene matches: 18.

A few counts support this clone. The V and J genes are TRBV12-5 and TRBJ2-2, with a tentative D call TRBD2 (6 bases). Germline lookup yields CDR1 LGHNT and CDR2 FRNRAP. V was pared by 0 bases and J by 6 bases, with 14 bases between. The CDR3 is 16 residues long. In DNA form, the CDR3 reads TGTGCTAGTGGTTTGGTAGAGGGAAGGAGGGCCGGGGAGCTGTTTTTT. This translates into CASGLVEGRRAGELFF. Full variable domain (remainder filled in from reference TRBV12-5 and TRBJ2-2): DARVTQTPRHKVTEMGQEVTMRCQPILGHNTVFWYRQTMMQGLELLAYFRNRAPLDDSGMPKDRFSAEMPDATLATLKIQPSEPRDSAVYFCASGLVEGRRAGELFFGEGSRLTVL.

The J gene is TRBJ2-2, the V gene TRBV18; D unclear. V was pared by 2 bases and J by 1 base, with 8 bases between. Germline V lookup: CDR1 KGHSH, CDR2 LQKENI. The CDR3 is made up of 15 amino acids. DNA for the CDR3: TGTGCCAGCTCACCAAGGCAGGAGAACACCGGGGAGCTGTTTTTT. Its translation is CASSPRQENTGELFF.